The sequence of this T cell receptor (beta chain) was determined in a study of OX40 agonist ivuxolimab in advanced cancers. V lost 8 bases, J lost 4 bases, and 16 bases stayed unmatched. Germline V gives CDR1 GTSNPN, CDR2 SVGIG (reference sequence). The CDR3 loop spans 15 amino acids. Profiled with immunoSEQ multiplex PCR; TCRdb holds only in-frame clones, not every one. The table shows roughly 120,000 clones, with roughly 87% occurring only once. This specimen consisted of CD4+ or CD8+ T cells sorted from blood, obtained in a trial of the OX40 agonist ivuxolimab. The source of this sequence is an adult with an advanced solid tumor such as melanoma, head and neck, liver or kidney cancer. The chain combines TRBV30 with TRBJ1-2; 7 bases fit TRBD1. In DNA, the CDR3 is TGTGCCCTGATAAGGGACAGATTTGTGAGCTATGGCTACACCTTC. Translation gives CALIRDRFVSYGYTF.